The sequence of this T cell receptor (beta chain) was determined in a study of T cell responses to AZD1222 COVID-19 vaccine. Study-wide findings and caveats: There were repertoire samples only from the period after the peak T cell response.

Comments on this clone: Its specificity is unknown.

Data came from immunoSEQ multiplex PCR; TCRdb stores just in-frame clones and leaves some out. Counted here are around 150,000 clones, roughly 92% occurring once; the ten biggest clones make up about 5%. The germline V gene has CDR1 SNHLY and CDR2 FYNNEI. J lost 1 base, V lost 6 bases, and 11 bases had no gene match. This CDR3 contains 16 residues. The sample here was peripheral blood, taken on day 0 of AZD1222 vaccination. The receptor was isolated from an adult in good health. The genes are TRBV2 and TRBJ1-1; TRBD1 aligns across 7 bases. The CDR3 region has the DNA TGTGCCAGCAGAGCACCCACAGGGGTGGGGAACACTGAAGCTTTCTTT. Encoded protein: CASRAPTGVGNTEAFF.